This T cell receptor beta chain was obtained from a study of T cell responses to AZD1222 COVID-19 vaccine. Background on the study: Investigators merged groups given second doses at roughly 4 or roughly 12 weeks.

Clones were read by immunoSEQ multiplex PCR, and TCRdb kept only the in-frame ones, dropping some. Of around 90,000 clones in the sample, around nine tenths were seen once. V lost 2 bases and J lost 1, with 19 bases in between. The CDR3 is 18 amino acids. Germline CDR1 LGHDT, CDR2 YNNKEL (reference sequence). Findings and caveats of the study: Repertoire sampling happened only post peak T cell response. In a largely white British group with more females than males, clonal diversity was possibly underestimated. Only 5 or 6 people who got AZD1222 tested seropositive at baseline.

A remark on this clone: As yet, its antigen is unknown.

The sequence was collected from an adult in good health. Sequencing used peripheral blood, obtained on day 0 of AZD1222 vaccination. The V gene is TRBV3-1 (or the pseudogene TRBV3-2), the J gene TRBJ2-3, with D maybe TRBD2 (6 bases). CDR3 nucleotide sequence: TGTGCCAGCAGCCAAAAAGCCCCCGGGTTAGCGGGCACAGATACGCAGTATTTT. Amino acids: CASSQKAPGLAGTDTQYF.